Reported below is one T cell receptor (beta chain). Assay used: immunoSEQ multiplex PCR; TCRdb lists only in-frame clones, some missing. This table has about 100,000 clones, 85% to 95% appearing once. These data originate in a study of T cell changes during pregnancy in multiple sclerosis. Losses at the gene ends were 4 bases for V and 5 bases for J; bases not matched to a gene: 19. Germline V CDR1 and CDR2: SGDLS, YYNGEE. The CDR3 has 18 residues. The receptor's source is a female donor in good health, enrolled as a control in a pregnancy study. V gene TRBV9 combines with J gene TRBJ2-5; 8 nucleotides match TRBD2. Specimen: peripheral blood, collected in the third trimester of pregnancy. For the CDR3, the DNA is TGTGCCAGCAGCCCCTCTATAGAGGCGGGGGGTATAAAGGAGACCCAGTACTTC. It codes for CASSPSIEAGGIKETQYF. Together with reference TRBV9 and TRBJ2-5, the CDR3 gives the full variable domain: DSGVTQTPKHLITATGQRVTLRCSPRSGDLSVYWYQQSLDQGLQFLIQYYNGEERAKGNILERFSAQQFPDLHSELNLSSLELGDSALYFCASSPSIEAGGIKETQYFGPGTRLLVL.